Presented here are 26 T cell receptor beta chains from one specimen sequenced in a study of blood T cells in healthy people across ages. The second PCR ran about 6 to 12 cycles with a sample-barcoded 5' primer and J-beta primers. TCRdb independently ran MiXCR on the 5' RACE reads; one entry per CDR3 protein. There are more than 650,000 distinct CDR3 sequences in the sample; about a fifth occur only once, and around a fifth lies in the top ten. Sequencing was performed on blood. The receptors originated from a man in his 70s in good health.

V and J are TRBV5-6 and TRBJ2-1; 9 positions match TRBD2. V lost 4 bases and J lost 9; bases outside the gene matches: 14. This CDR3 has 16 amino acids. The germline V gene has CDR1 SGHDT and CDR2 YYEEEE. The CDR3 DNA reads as TGTGCCAGCAGCCAACTTAGCGGGAGTCCCCGGGGTGAGCAGTTCTTC. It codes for CASSQLSGSPRGEQFF.

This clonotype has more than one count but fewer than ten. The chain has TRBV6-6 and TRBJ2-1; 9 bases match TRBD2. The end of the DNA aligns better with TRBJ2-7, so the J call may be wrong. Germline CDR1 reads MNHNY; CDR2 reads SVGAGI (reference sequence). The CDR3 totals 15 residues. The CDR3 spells CASSYFSGGGSEQYF. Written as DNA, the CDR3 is TGTGCCAGCAGTTACTTTAGCGGGGGAGGGAGCGAGCAGTACTTC.

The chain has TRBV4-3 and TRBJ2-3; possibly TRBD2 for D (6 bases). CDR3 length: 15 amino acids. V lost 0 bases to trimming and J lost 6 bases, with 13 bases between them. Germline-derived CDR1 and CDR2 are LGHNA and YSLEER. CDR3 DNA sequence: TGCGCCAGCAGCCAAGATAGAACGCGGGGCGATACGCAGTATTTT. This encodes CASSQDRTRGDTQYF.

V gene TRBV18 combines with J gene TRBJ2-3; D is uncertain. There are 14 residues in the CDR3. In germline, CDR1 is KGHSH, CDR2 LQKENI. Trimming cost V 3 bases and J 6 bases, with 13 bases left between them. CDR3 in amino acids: CASSPPYPGDTQYF. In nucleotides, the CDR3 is TGTGCCAGCTCACCCCCCTATCCTGGGGATACGCAGTATTTT.

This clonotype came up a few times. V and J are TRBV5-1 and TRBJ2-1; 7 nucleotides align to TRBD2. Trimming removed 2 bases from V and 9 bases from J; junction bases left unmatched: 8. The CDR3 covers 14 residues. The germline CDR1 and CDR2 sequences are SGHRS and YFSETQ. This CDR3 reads CASSLGGGEGEQFF. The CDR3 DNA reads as TGCGCCAGCAGCTTAGGCGGGGGAGAGGGTGAGCAGTTCTTC.

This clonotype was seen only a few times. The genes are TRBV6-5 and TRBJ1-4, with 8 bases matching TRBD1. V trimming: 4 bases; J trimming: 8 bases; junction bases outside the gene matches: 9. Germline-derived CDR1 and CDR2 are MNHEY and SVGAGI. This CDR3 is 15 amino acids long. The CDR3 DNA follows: TGTGCCAGCAGTTCCCCGGACAGGGCCGAGGAAAAACTGTTTTTT. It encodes CASSSPDRAEEKLFF.

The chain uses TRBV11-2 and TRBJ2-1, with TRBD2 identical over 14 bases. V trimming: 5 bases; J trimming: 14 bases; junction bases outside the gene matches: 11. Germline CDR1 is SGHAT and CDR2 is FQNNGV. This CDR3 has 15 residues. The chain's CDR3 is CASSTRLAGGPRKFF. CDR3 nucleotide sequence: TGTGCCAGCAGCACTCGACTAGCGGGAGGGCCGAGGAAGTTCTTC.

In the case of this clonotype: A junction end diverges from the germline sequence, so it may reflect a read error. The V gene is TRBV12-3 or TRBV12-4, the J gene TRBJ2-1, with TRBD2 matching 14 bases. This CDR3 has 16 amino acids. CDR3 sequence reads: CSSSSRTSGRYNEQFF. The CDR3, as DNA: TGTTCCAGCAGTTCCCGGACTAGCGGGAGGTACAATGAGCAGTTCTTC.

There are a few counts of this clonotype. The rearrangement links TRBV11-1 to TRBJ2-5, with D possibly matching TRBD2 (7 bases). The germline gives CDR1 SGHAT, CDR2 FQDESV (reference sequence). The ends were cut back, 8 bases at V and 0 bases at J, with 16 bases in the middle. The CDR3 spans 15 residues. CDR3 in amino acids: CASCRAGAYQETQYF. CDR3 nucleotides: TGTGCCAGCTGTCGGGCGGGGGCTTACCAAGAGACCCAGTACTTC.

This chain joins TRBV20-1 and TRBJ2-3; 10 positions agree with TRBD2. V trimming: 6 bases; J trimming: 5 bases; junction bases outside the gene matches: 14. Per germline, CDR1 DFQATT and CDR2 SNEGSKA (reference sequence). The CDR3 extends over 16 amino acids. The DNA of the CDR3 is TGCAGTGCGCCCCGGAGGAGCGGGGGGGCTTTAGATACGCAGTATTTT. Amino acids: CSAPRRSGGALDTQYF.

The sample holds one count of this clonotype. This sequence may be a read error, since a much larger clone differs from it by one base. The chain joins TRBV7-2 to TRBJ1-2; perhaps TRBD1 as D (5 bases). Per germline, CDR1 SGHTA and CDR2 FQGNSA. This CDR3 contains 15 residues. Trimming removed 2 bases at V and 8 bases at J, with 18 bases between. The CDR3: CASSLWGRGVYGYTF. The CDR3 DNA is TGTGCCAGCAGCTTATGGGGTCGGGGGGTTTACGGCTACACCTTC.

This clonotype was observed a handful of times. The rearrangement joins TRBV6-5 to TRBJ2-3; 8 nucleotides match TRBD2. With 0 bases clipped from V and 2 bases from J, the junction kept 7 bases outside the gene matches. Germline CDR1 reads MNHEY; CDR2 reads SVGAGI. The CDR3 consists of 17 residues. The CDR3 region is CASSYSWSGSFTDTQYF. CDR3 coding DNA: TGTGCCAGCAGTTACTCGTGGAGCGGGAGTTTCACAGATACGCAGTATTTT.

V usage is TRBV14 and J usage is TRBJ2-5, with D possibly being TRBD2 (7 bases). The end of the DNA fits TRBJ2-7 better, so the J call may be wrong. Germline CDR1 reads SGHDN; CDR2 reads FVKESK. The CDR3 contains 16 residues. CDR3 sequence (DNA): TGTGCCAGCAGCTTTCGGGGAGGGACACCTTTTTACGAGCAGTACTTC. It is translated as CASSFRGGTPFYEQYF.

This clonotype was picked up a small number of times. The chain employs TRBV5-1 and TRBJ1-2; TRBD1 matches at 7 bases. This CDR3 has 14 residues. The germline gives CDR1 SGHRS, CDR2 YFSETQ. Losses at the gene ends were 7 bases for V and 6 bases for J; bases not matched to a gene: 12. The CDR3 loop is CASGSNTGVDGYTF. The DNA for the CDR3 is TGCGCCAGCGGGTCGAATACAGGGGTTGATGGCTACACCTTC.

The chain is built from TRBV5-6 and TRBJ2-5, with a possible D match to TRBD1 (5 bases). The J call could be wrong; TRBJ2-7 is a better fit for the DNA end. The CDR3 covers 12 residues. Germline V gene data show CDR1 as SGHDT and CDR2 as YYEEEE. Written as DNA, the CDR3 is TGTGCCAGCAGCTATGGACACGGCGAGCAGTACGTC. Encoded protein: CASSYGHGEQYV.

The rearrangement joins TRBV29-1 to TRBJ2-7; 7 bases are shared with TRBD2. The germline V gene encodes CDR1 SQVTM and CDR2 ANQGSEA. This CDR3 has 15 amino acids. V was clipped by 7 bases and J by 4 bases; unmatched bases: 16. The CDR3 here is CSGLGMPGGSYEQYV. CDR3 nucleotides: TGCAGCGGACTCGGGATGCCGGGGGGATCATACGAGCAGTACGTC.

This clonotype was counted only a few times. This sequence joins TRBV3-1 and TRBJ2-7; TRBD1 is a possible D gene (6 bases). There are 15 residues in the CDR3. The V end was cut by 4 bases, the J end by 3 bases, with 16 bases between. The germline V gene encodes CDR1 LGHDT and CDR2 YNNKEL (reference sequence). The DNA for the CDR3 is TGTGCCAGCAGCCCACACCGGGACAACTGCTACGAGCAGTACTTC. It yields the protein CASSPHRDNCYEQYF.

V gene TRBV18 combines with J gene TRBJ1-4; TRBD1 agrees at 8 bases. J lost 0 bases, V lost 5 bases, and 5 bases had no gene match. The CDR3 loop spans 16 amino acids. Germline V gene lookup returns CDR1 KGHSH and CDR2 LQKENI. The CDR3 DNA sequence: TGTGCCAGCTCAGCCCGACAGGGGACAACTAATGAAAAACTGTTTTTT. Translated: CASSARQGTTNEKLFF.

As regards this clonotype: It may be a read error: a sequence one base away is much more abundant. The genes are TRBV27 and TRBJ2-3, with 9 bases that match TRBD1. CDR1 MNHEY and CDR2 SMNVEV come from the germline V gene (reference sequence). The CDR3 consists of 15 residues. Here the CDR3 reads CASSPRDRAADAQYF. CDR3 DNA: TGTGCCAGCAGTCCCAGGGACAGGGCGGCAGATGCGCAGTATTTT.

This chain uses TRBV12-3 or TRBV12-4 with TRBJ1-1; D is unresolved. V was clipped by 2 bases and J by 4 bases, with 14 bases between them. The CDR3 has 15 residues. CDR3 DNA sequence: TGTGCCAGCAGTTTACAAGCGCGGGGAGTCACTGAAGCTTTCTTT. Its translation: CASSLQARGVTEAFF.

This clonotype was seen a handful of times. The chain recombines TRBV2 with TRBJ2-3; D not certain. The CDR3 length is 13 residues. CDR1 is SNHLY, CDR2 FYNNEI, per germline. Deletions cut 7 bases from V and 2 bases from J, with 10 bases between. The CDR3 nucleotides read TGTGCCAGCAAATTGAGGCTCACAGATACGCAGTATTTT. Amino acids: CASKLRLTDTQYF.

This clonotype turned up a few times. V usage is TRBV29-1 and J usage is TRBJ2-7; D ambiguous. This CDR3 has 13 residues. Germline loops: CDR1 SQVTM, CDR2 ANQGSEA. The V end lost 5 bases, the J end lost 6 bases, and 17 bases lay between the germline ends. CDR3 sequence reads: CSVSVLTSSEQYF. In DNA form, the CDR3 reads TGCAGCGTTAGCGTCCTCACATCGTCCGAGCAGTACTTC.

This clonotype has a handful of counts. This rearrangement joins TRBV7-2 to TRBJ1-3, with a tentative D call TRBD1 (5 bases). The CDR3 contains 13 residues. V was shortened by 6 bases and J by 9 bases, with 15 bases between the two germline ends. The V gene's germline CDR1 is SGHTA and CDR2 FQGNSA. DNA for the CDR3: TGTGCCAGCAGTGATGGGTCTAGGGGCACCATATATTTT. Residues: CASSDGSRGTIYF. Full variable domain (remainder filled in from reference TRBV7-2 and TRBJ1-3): GAGVSQSPSNKVTEKGKDVELRCDPISGHTALYWYRQSLGQGLEFLIYFQGNSAPDKSGLPSDRFSAERTGGSVSTLTIQRTQQEDSAVYLCASSDGSRGTIYFGEGSWLTVV.

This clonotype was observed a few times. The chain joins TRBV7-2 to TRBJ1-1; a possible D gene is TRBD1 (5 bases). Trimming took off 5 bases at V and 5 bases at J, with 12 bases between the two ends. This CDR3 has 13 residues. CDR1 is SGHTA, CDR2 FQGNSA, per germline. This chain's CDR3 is CASSQGVYTEAFF. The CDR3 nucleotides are TGTGCCAGCAGCCAAGGGGTTTATACTGAAGCTTTCTTT. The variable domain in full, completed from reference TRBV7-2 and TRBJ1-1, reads GAGVSQSPSNKVTEKGKDVELRCDPISGHTALYWYRQSLGQGLEFLIYFQGNSAPDKSGLPSDRFSAERTGGSVSTLTIQRTQQEDSAVYLCASSQGVYTEAFFGQGTRLTVV.

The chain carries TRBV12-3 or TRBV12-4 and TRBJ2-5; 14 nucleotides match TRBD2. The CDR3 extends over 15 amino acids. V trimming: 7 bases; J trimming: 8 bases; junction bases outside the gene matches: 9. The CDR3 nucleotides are TGTGCCAGCATACAAGGACTAGCGGGGGGTCGCACCCAGTACTTC. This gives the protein CASIQGLAGGRTQYF.

DNA for the CDR3: TGTGCCAGCGGGACTAGTTTAGGCACAGATACGCAGTATTTT. The encoded protein is CASGTSLGTDTQYF. V usage is TRBV25-1 and J usage is TRBJ2-3, with 8 bases matching TRBD2. The V and J ends lost 8 bases and 1 base, in that order; junction bases with no gene match: 5. Germline V gives CDR1 MGHDK, CDR2 SYGVNS. CDR3 length: 14 residues.